A selection of T cell receptor beta chains follows, all from one sample in a study of T cell responses to AZD1222 COVID-19 vaccine. Sequencing used immunoSEQ multiplex PCR; TCRdb keeps in-frame clones, though not all of them. The sample includes 150,000 to 200,000 clones, 92% seen only once; the top ten take less than 1.3%. The sequencing here drew on peripheral blood, taken 28 days after the second AZD1222 dose. Receptors were obtained from an adult who received the AZD1222 COVID-19 vaccine. Each CDR3 is given with its conserved first and last residue. D genes are given only for firm matches. For some rows the clone size is stated as once, few or many, or as a class when expanded; others skip it.

clone_size d_call j_call v_call cdr3_aa cdr3_nt
NA NA TRBJ1-2 TRBV11-2 CASSLGVSLGLGYTF TGTGCCAGCAGCTTAGGTGTTAGTCTGGGTTTGGGCTACACCTTC
NA NA TRBJ2-3 TRBV4-2 CASSQDSGGGADTQYF TGTGCCAGCAGCCAAGATTCGGGGGGCGGAGCAGATACGCAGTATTTT
NA NA TRBJ2-2 TRBV11-2 CASSFAPSTGELFF TGTGCCAGCAGCTTCGCACCGAGCACCGGGGAGCTGTTTTTT
once NA TRBJ2-7 TRBV29-1 CSVGKQGPPYEQYF TGCAGCGTTGGCAAGCAAGGTCCTCCCTACGAGCAGTACTTC
NA NA TRBJ1-1 TRBV18 CASTKLGGITGGNTEAFF TGTGCCAGCACCAAACTTGGGGGTATTACCGGAGGGAACACTGAAGCTTTCTTT
NA NA TRBJ2-5 TRBV12-2 CASRLEPSSGQETQYF TGTGCAAGTCGCTTAGAGCCCTCTAGCGGACAAGAGACCCAGTACTTC
NA NA TRBJ2-1 TRBV29-1 CSVEGGFRVEGNEQFF TGCAGCGTTGAGGGGGGTTTTAGGGTCGAGGGAAATGAGCAGTTCTTC
NA NA TRBJ2-2 TRBV5-1 CASTGPISGELFF TGCGCCAGCACCGGACCTATATCCGGGGAGCTGTTTTTT
NA NA TRBJ2-1 TRBV27 CASSLQRNNEQFF TGTGCCAGCAGTTTACAACGAAACAATGAGCAGTTCTTC
NA NA TRBJ2-1 TRBV6-5 CASTPRKGGYNEQFF TGTGCCAGCACCCCTCGGAAGGGGGGATACAATGAGCAGTTCTTC
NA NA TRBJ2-5 TRBV13 CASSLRSGETQYF TGTGCCAGCAGCTTACGGTCAGGGGAGACCCAGTACTTC
NA NA TRBJ1-2 TRBV9 CASSPKRGGDYGYTF TGTGCCAGCAGCCCTAAGAGGGGGGGAGACTATGGCTACACCTTC
NA TRBD1 TRBJ1-2 TRBV29-1 CSVPSQGGNYGYTF TGCAGCGTTCCCTCCCAGGGGGGTAACTATGGCTACACCTTC
NA NA TRBJ1-1 TRBV6-1 CASSDGKAMNTEAFF TGTGCCAGCAGTGACGGGAAGGCCATGAACACTGAAGCTTTCTTT
NA NA TRBJ1-1 TRBV28 CASSKRSYLMNTEAFF TGTGCCAGCAGTAAACGCTCCTATCTGATGAACACTGAAGCTTTCTTT
NA NA TRBJ2-7 TRBV11-2 CASSSFGSWGYYEQYF TGTGCCAGCAGCAGCTTTGGTAGTTGGGGCTACTACGAGCAGTACTTC
NA NA TRBJ1-1 TRBV7-9 CASSLPGGPEAFF TGTGCCAGCAGCCTTCCCGGGGGTCCTGAAGCTTTCTTT
NA TRBD1 TRBJ2-3 TRBV11-3 CASSPWGQGADTQYF TGTGCCAGCAGCCCTTGGGGACAGGGAGCAGATACGCAGTATTTT
NA NA TRBJ1-1 TRBV20-1 CSASRLWGANTEAFF TGCAGTGCTAGTCGCCTTTGGGGGGCGAACACTGAAGCTTTCTTT
once TRBD1 TRBJ1-1 TRBV4-1 CASSEDRAEAFF TGCGCCAGCAGCGAGGACAGGGCTGAAGCTTTCTTT
NA NA TRBJ2-1 TRBV7-2 CASSLDPATDEQFF TGTGCCAGCAGCTTAGACCCAGCGACGGATGAGCAGTTCTTC
once TRBD1 TRBJ1-1 TRBV5-1 CASKTGQVNTEAFF TGCGCCAGCAAAACGGGACAGGTGAACACTGAAGCTTTCTTT
NA TRBD1 TRBJ1-3 TRBV6-5 CASSSGQYPGNTIYF TGTGCCAGCAGTTCGGGACAGTACCCTGGAAACACCATATATTTT
NA NA TRBJ1-4 TRBV28 CASSPSTNEKLFF TGTGCCAGCAGTCCGTCAACTAATGAAAAACTGTTTTTT
NA TRBD1 TRBJ1-2 TRBV19 CASSNEVDRGHGYTF TGTGCCAGTAGTAATGAGGTCGACAGGGGCCATGGCTACACCTTC
once NA TRBJ1-2 TRBV29-1 CSVDRLTYGYTF TGCAGCGTTGATAGACTTACCTATGGCTACACCTTC
once NA TRBJ2-7 TRBV4-2 CASSQDDSLGEQYF TGTGCCAGCAGCCAAGATGATAGCCTCGGCGAGCAGTACTTC
NA NA TRBJ1-5 TRBV4-1 CASSQSPGGNQPQHF TGCGCCAGCAGCCAGAGCCCGGGGGGTAATCAGCCCCAGCATTTT
NA NA TRBJ1-4 TRBV6-2/TRBV6-3 CASSYPAGRSNEKLFF TGTGCCAGCAGTTACCCCGCTGGACGGTCGAATGAAAAACTGTTTTTT
few TRBD1 TRBJ1-1 TRBV27 CASSLSVGTGYTEAFF TGTGCCAGCAGTTTATCTGTCGGGACAGGGTACACTGAAGCTTTCTTT
NA NA TRBJ1-2 TRBV7-2 CASRKNIGDSYGYTF TGTGCCAGCAGGAAAAACATAGGGGATAGCTATGGCTACACCTTC
NA NA TRBJ1-6 TRBV27 CASSSLQGLNSPLHF TGTGCCAGCAGTTCATTACAGGGCCTTAATTCACCCCTCCACTTT
once NA TRBJ2-3 TRBV5-8 CASSLSGGTDTQYF TGTGCCAGCAGCTTGTCAGGGGGGACAGATACGCAGTATTTT
NA NA TRBJ2-2 TRBV14 CASSQVGGLGELFF TGTGCCAGCAGCCAAGTGGGGGGCCTCGGGGAGCTGTTTTTT
NA NA TRBJ2-3 TRBV3-1/TRBV3-2 CASSLDTVRTDTQYF TGTGCCAGCAGCCTGGACACCGTCCGCACAGATACGCAGTATTTT
NA NA TRBJ1-1 TRBV28 CASSSNPFGALNTEAFF TGTGCCAGCAGCAGTAACCCTTTCGGGGCATTGAACACTGAAGCTTTCTTT
NA NA TRBJ1-2 TRBV18 CASSPDSSSSGYTF TGTGCCAGCTCACCGGACTCCTCAAGTAGTGGCTACACCTTC
NA TRBD1 TRBJ1-1 TRBV4-1 CASSQAAGGGTEAFF TGCGCCAGCAGCCAAGCCGCAGGGGGAGGGACTGAAGCTTTCTTT
NA NA TRBJ2-6 TRBV28 CASSAGTGKAGANVLTF TGTGCCAGCAGTGCCGGTACAGGGAAGGCTGGGGCCAACGTCCTGACTTTC
NA NA TRBJ1-1 TRBV5-4 CASRRDFMNTEAFF TGTGCCAGCAGGCGGGATTTCATGAACACTGAAGCTTTCTTT
NA NA TRBJ1-2 TRBV5-6 CASSAQVRGGVEGYTF TGTGCCAGCAGCGCCCAAGTAAGGGGTGGGGTGGAAGGCTACACCTTC
NA NA TRBJ1-5 TRBV11-3 CASPDPAREQPQHF TGTGCCAGTCCCGATCCGGCTAGGGAACAGCCCCAGCATTTT
once NA TRBJ2-7 TRBV25-1 CASSELMWRCYEQYF TGTGCCAGCAGTGAATTGATGTGGAGGTGCTACGAGCAGTACTTC
NA TRBD1 TRBJ1-5 TRBV4-1 CASSPGQGGPNQPQHF TGCGCCAGCAGCCCAGGACAGGGGGGTCCCAATCAGCCCCAGCATTTT